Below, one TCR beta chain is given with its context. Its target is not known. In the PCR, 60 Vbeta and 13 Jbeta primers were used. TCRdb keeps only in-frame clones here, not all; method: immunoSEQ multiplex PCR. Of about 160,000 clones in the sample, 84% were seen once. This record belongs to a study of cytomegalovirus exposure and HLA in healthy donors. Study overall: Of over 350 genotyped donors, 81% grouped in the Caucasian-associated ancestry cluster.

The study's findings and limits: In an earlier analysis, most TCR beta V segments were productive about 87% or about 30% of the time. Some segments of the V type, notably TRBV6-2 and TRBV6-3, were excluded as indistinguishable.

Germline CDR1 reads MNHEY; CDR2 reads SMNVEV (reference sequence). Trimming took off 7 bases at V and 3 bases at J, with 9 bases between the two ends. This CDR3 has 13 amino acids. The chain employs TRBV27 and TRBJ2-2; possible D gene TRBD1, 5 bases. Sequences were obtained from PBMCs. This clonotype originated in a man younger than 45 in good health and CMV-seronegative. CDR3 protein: CASTGRDTGELFF. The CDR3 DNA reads TGTGCCAGCACGGGCAGGGACACCGGGGAGCTGTTTTTT.